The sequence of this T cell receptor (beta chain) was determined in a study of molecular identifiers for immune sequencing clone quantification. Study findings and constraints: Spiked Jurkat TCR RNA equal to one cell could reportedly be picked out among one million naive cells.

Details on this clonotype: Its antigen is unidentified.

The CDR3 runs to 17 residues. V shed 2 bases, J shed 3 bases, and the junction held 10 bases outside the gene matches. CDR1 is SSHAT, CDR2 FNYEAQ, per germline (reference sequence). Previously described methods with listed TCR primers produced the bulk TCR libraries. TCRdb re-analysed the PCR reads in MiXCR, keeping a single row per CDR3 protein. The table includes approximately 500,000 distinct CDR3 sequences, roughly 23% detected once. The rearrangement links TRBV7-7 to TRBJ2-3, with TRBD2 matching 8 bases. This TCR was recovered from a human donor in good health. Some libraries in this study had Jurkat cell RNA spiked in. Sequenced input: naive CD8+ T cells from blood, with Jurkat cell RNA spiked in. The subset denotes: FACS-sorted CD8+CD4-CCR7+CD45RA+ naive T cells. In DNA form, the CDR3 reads TGTGCCAGCAGCTTATCCTCGCGGGGGGCCTCTACAGATACGCAGTATTTT. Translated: CASSLSSRGASTDTQYF.